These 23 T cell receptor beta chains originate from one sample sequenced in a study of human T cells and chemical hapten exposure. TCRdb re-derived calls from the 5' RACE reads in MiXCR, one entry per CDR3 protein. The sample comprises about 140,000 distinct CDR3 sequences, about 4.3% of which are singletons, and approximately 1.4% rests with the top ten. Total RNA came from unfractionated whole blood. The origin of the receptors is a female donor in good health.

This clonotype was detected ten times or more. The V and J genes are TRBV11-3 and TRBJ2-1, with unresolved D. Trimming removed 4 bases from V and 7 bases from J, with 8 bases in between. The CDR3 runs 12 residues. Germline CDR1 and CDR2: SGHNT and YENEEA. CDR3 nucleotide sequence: TGTGCCAGCAGCTGCCTAAGGAATGAGCAGTTCTTC. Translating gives CASSCLRNEQFF.

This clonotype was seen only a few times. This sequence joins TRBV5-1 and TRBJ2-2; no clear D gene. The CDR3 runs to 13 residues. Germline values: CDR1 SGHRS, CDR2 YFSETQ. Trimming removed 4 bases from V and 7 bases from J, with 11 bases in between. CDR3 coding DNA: TGCGCCAGCAGCCCAATTTCGGACGGGGAGCTGTTTTTT. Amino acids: CASSPISDGELFF.

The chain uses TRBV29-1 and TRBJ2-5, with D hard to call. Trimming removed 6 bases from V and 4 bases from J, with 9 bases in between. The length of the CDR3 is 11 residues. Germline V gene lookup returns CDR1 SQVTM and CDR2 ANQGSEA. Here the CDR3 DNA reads TGCAGCGTACGAAACGGAGAGACCCAGTACTTC. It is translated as CSVRNGETQYF.

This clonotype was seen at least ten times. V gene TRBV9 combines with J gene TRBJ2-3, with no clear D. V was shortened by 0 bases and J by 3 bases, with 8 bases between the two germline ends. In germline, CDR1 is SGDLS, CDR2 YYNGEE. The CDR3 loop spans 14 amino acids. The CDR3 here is CASSVESRTDTQYF. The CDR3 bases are TGTGCCAGCAGCGTAGAGTCACGAACAGATACGCAGTATTTT.

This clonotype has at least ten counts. The CDR3 spells CSAETGSEYYNEQFF. The CDR3, as DNA: TGCAGTGCTGAGACAGGGTCTGAGTACTACAATGAGCAGTTCTTC. The gene calls are TRBV20-1 and TRBJ2-1, with TRBD1 matching 7 bases. From germline, CDR1 is DFQATT and CDR2 SNEGSKA (reference sequence). This CDR3 is built from 15 residues. Unmatched junction bases numbered 10, after V lost 5 bases and J lost 3 bases.

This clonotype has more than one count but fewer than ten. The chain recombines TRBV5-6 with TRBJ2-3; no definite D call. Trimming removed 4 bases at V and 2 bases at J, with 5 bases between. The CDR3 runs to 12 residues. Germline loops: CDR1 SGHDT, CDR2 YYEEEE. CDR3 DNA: TGTGCCAGCAGCAAAACCACAGATACGCAGTATTTT. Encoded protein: CASSKTTDTQYF.

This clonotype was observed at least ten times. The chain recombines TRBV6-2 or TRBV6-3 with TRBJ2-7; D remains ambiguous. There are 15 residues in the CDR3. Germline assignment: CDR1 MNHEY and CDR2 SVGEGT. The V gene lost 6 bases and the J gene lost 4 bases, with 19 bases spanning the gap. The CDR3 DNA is TGTGCCAGCAGCTTACTGGGATCCAGCCTTTACGAGCAGTACTTC. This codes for CASSLLGSSLYEQYF.

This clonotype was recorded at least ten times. CDR3 in amino acids: CASRLHRNEQFF. The CDR3 nucleotides are TGTGCCAGCCGCCTCCATAGAAATGAGCAGTTCTTC. V is TRBV7-9 and J is TRBJ2-1; D uncertain. The ends were cut back, 8 bases at V and 7 bases at J, with 12 bases in the middle. CDR3 length: 12 residues. The germline CDR1 and CDR2 sequences are SEHNR and FQNEAQ (reference sequence). The full variable domain, rest sourced from reference TRBV7-9 and TRBJ2-1, is DTGVSQNPRHKITKRGQNVTFRCDPISEHNRLYWYRQTLGQGPEFLTYFQNEAQLEKSRLLSDRFSAERPKGSFSTLEIQRTEQGDSAMYLCASRLHRNEQFFGPGTRLTVL.

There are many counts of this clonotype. The chain's CDR3 is CASSRGDSGNTIYF. As DNA, the CDR3 is TGTGCCAGCAGTCGAGGGGACTCTGGAAACACCATATATTTT. The genes are TRBV6-5 and TRBJ1-3; D might be TRBD1 (5 bases). Trimming took 5 bases from V and 0 from J, leaving 8 bases between them. Germline V CDR1 and CDR2: MNHEY, SVGAGI. This CDR3 comprises 14 residues.

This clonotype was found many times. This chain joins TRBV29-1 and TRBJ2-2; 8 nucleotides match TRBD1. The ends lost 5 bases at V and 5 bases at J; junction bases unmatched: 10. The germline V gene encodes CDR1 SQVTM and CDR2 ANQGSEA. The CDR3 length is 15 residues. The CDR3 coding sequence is TGCAGCGTTCCAGACAGGGGACGAGGAACCGGGGAGCTGTTTTTT. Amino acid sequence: CSVPDRGRGTGELFF.

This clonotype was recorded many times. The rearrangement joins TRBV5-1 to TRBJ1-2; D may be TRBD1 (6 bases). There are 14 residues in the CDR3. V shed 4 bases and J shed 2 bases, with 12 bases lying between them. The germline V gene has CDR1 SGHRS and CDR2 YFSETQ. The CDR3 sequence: CASSPSTGNYGYTF. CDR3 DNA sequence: TGCGCCAGCAGCCCGTCTACAGGGAACTATGGCTACACCTTC.

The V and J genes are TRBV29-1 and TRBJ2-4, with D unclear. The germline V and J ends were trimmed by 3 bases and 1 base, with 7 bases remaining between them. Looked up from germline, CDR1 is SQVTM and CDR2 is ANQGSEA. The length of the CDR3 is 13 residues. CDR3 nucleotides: TGCAGCGTTGAGTTTGAGGCCAAAAACATTCAGTACTTC. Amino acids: CSVEFEAKNIQYF.

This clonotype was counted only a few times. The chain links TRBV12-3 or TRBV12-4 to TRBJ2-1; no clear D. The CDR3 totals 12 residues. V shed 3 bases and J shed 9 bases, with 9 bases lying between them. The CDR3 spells CASSLVSSEQFF. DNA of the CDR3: TGTGCCAGCAGTTTGGTTTCATCTGAGCAGTTCTTC.

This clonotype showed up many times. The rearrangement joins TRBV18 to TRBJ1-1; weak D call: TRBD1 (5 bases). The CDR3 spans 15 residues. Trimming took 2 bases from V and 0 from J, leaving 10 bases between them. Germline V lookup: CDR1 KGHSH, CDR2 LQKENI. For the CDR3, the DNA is TGTGCCAGCTCACCATCGACAGATATGAACACTGAAGCTTTCTTT. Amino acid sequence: CASSPSTDMNTEAFF.

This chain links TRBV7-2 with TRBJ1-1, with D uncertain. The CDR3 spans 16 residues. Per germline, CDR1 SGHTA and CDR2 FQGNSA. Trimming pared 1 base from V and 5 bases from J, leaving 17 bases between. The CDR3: CASSLDGEGIGTEAFF. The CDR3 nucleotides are TGTGCCAGCAGCTTAGATGGCGAAGGGATAGGGACTGAAGCTTTCTTT.

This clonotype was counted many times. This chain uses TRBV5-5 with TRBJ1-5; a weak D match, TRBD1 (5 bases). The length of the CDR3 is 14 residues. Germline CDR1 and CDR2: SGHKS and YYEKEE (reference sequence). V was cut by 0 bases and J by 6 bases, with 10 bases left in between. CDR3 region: CASSLVGGGQPQHF. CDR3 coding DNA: TGTGCCAGCAGCTTGGTCGGCGGGGGTCAGCCCCAGCATTTT.

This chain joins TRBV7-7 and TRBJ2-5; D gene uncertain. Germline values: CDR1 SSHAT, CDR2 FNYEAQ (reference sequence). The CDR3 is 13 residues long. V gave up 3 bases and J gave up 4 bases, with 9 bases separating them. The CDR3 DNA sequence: TGTGCCAGCAGCTTTCACGCCGGAGAGACCCAGTACTTC. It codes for CASSFHAGETQYF.

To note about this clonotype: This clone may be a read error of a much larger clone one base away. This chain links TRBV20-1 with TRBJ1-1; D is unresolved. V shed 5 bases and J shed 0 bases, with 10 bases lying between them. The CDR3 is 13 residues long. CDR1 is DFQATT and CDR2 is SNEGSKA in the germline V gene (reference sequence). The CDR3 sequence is CSALDALNTEAFF. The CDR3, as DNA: TGCAGTGCTTTGGACGCCCTGAACACTGAAGCTTTCTTT.

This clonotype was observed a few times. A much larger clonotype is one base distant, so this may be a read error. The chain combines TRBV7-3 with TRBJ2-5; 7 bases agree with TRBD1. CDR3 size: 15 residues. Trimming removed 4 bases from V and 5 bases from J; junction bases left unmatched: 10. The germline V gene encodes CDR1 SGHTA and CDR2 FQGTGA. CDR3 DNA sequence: TGTGCCAGCAGCTCAAACGGAGTGGGACAGGAGACCCAGTACTTC. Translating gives CASSSNGVGQETQYF.

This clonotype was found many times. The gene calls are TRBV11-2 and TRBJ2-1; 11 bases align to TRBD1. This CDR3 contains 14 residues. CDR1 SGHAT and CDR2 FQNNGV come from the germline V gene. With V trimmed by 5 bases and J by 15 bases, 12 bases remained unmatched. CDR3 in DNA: TGTGCCAGCAGCCCGGGACAGGGGGTAGGTGATCGGTTCTTC. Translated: CASSPGQGVGDRFF.

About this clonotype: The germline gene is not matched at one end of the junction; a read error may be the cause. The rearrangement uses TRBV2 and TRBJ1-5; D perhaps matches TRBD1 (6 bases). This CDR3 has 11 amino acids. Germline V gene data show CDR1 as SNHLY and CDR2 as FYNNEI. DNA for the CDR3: TGTGCCGGAGGGTCCGGGGGCCGTGTGTATTTT. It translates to CAGGSGGRVYF.

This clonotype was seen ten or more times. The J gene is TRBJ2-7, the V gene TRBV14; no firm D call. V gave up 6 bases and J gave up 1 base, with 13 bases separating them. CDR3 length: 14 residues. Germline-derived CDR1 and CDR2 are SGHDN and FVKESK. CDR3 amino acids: CASSKGFQSYEQYF. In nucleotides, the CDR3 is TGTGCCAGCAGTAAAGGGTTCCAATCCTACGAGCAGTACTTC.

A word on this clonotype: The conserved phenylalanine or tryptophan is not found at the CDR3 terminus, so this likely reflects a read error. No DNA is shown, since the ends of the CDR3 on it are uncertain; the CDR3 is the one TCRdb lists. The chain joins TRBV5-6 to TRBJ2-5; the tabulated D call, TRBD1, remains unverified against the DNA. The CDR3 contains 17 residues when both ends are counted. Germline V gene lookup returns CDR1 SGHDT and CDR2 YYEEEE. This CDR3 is CASSQRDGAQGRETQDG.